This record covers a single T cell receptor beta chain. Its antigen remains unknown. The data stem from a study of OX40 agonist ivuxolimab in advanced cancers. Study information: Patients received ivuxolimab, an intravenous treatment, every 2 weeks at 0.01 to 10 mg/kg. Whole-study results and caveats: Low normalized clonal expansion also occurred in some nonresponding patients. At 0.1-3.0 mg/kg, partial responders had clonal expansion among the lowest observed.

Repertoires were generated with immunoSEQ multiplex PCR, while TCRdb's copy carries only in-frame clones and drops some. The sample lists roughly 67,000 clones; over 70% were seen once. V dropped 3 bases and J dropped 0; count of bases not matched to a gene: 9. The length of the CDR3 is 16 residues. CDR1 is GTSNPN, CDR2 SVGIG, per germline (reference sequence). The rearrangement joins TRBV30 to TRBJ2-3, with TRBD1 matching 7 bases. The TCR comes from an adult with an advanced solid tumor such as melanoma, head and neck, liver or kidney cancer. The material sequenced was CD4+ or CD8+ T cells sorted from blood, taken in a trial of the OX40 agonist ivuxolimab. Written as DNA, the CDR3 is TGTGCCTGGAGACAGGGGCTACTCCATAGCACAGATACGCAGTATTTT. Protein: CAWRQGLLHSTDTQYF.